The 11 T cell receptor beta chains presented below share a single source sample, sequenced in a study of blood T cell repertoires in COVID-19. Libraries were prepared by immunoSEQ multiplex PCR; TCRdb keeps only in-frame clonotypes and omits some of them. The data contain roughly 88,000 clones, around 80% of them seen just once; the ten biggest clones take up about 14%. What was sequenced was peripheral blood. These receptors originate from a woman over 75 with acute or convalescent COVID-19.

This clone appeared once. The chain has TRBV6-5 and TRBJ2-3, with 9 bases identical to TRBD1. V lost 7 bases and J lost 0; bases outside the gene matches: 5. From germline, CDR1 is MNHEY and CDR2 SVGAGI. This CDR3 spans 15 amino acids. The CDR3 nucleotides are TGTGCCAGCAAAGACAGGGGGGTCAGCACAGATACGCAGTATTTT. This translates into CASKDRGVSTDTQYF.

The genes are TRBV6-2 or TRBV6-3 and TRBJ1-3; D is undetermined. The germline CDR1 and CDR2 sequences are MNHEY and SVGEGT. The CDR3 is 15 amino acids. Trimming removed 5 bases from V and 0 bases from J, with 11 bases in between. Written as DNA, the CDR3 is TGTGCCAGCAGTCACGGGTACTTCTCTGGAAACACCATATATTTT. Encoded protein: CASSHGYFSGNTIYF.

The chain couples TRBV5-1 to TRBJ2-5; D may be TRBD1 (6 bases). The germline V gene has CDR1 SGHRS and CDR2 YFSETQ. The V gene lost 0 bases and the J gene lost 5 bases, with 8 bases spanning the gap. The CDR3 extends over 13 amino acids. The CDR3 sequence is CASSLDQGETQYF. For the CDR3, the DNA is TGCGCCAGCAGCTTGGATCAGGGGGAGACCCAGTACTTC.

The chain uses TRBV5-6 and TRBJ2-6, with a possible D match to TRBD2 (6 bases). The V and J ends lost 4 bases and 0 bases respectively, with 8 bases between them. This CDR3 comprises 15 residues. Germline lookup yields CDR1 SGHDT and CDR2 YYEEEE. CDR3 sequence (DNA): TGTGCCAGCAGCCCGGAGGGCTCTGGGGCCAACGTCCTGACTTTC. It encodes CASSPEGSGANVLTF. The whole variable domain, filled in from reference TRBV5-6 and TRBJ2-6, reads DAGVTQSPTHLIKTRGQQVTLRCSPKSGHDTVSWYQQALGQGPQFIFQYYEEEERQRGNFPDRFSGHQFPNYSSELNVNALLLGDSALYLCASSPEGSGANVLTFGAGSRLTVL.

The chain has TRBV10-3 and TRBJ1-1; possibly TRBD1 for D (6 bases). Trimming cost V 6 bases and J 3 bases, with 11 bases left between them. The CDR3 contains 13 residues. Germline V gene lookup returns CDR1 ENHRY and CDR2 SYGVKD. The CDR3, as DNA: TGTGCCATCAGCGTAGGGGGGGACACTGAAGCTTTCTTT. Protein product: CAISVGGDTEAFF.

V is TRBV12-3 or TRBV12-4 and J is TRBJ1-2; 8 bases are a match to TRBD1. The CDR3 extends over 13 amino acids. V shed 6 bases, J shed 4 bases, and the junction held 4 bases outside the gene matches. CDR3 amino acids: CASSYDRGYGYTF. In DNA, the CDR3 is TGTGCCAGCAGCTACGACAGGGGCTATGGCTACACCTTC.

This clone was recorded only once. In nucleotides, the CDR3 is TGTGCCGGAGGGACAGGGAACCCCCATCAGTCGGGTACGAGGGATTCACCCCTCCACTTT. Translated, it gives CAGGTGNPHQSGTRDSPLHF. V and J are TRBV2 and TRBJ1-6, with TRBD1 identical over 9 bases. This CDR3 region has 20 residues. Germline trimming cut 11 bases from V and 8 bases from J; bases unmatched to any gene: 28. Germline values: CDR1 SNHLY, CDR2 FYNNEI.

The CDR3 DNA follows: TGTGCCAGCAGGGCCGGGACTTTGCCCACAGATACGCAGTATTTT. It encodes CASRAGTLPTDTQYF. The genes are TRBV11-1 and TRBJ2-3; TRBD2 might be the D (6 bases). CDR3 size: 15 residues. The V and J ends lost 6 bases and 2 bases respectively, with 15 bases between them. Looked up from germline, CDR1 is SGHAT and CDR2 is FQDESV (reference sequence).

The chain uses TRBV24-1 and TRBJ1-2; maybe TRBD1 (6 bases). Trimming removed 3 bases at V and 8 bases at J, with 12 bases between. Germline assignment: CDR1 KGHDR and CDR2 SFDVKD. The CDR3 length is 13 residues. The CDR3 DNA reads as TGTGCCACCAGTGATAGGACAGATTTGGGCTACACCTTC. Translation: CATSDRTDLGYTF.

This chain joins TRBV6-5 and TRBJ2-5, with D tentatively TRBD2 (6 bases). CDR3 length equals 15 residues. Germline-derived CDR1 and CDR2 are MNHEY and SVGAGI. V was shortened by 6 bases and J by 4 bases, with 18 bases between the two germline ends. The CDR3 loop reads CASSPGTLTLETQYF. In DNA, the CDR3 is TGTGCCAGCAGCCCCGGGACTTTGACTTTAGAGACCCAGTACTTC.

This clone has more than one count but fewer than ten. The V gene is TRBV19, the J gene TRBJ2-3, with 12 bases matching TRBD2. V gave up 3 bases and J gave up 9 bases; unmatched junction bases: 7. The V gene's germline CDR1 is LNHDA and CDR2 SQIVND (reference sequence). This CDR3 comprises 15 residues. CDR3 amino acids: CASSIPLAGGQTQYF. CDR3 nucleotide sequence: TGTGCCAGTAGTATTCCCCTAGCGGGGGGGCAAACGCAGTATTTT.